This T cell receptor beta chain is from a study of PD-1 blockade in classical Hodgkin lymphoma. V shed 4 bases and J shed 7 bases, with 11 bases lying between them. CDR1 and CDR2 (germline): SSHAT, FNYEAQ (reference sequence). CDR3 length: 13 amino acids. Overall study findings and caveats: Complete responders showed a baseline diversity that resembled the diversity of newly diagnosed patients.

Time point in this sample: cycle 4 day 1 (C4D1), after 5 to 7 weeks of nivolumab. Every patient relapsed after autologous stem cell transplantation, and brentuximab vedotin exposure varied. Using immunoSEQ multiplex PCR, the repertoire was profiled, and TCRdb retains in-frame clones only, with some absent. This table holds some 90,000 clones, around 78% found once. As regards this clone: Antigen specificity is unknown.

This specimen consisted of peripheral blood mononuclear cells (PBMCs), obtained before the fourth cycle of nivolumab. The chain couples TRBV7-7 to TRBJ1-5; no firm D call. The receptor was isolated from a human donor with classical Hodgkin lymphoma. CDR3 nucleotide sequence: TGTGCCAGCAGCTCCGGTCCCCGCCAGCCCCAGCATTTT. Translating it yields CASSSGPRQPQHF.